Presented here are 30 T cell receptor beta chains from one specimen sequenced in a study of response to subunit inactivated influenza vaccine. TCRdb itself ran the RT-PCR reads through MiXCR, one entry per CDR3 protein. The sample has 400,000 to 550,000 distinct CDR3 sequences, over 25% seen once. The starting material was CD4+ T cells sorted from PBMCs, obtained about 5 days after vaccination. The receptors stem from a man aged 45-65 years who received an inactivated influenza vaccine.

This sequence joins TRBV5-1 and TRBJ2-1, with 7 bases identical to TRBD1. Germline values: CDR1 SGHRS, CDR2 YFSETQ. After removal of 0 bases from V and 6 bases from J, the junction contained 6 bases not matched to a gene. The CDR3 totals 15 residues. CDR3 loop: CASSLDRGGGNEQFF. CDR3 sequence (DNA): TGCGCCAGCAGCTTGGACAGGGGCGGAGGCAATGAGCAGTTCTTC.

CDR3 sequence: CASSLAQTGGTEAFF. DNA of the CDR3: TGCGCCAGCAGCTTGGCCCAGACAGGGGGCACTGAAGCTTTCTTT. The rearrangement links TRBV5-1 to TRBJ1-1, with TRBD1 matching 9 bases. With V trimmed by 0 bases and J by 4 bases, 4 bases remained unmatched. The CDR3 length is 15 residues. The germline gives CDR1 SGHRS, CDR2 YFSETQ.

The chain joins TRBV20-1 to TRBJ2-1, with 9 bases identical to TRBD2. Germline values: CDR1 DFQATT, CDR2 SNEGSKA (reference sequence). This CDR3 is 15 amino acids long. The junction had 10 bases not matched to a gene; V was cut back by 6 bases and J by 4 bases. The CDR3 reads CSAPEVSGSYNEQFF. The CDR3 DNA is TGCAGTGCCCCGGAGGTTAGCGGGAGTTACAATGAGCAGTTCTTC.

This clonotype was detected a few times. The V gene is TRBV12-3 or TRBV12-4, the J gene TRBJ2-4, with D possibly being TRBD1 (6 bases). The CDR3 runs to 14 residues. V was cut by 3 bases and J by 2 bases, with 8 bases left in between. CDR3 residues: CASSFGQSKNIQYF. The CDR3 region has the DNA TGTGCCAGCAGTTTCGGACAGTCCAAAAACATTCAGTACTTC.

CDR3: CASRYTYEQYF. In nucleotides, the CDR3 is TGTGCCAGCAGATACACCTACGAGCAGTACTTC. V gene TRBV2 combines with J gene TRBJ2-7, with unresolved D. Looked up from germline, CDR1 is SNHLY and CDR2 is FYNNEI. V gave up 6 bases and J gave up 2 bases, with 5 bases separating them. This CDR3 contains 11 residues.

This clonotype was observed a few times. This chain connects TRBV7-2 to TRBJ2-3; the D call may be TRBD1 or TRBD2 (6 bases each). The CDR3 runs to 14 residues. Germline V gene sequence: CDR1 SGHTA, CDR2 FQGNSA. Trimming took 5 bases from V and 5 from J, leaving 14 bases between them. CDR3 DNA: TGTGCCAGCAGCGTGAAAAGGGGGGAAGATACGCAGTATTTT. Translation: CASSVKRGEDTQYF.

The J gene is TRBJ2-7, the V gene TRBV21-1; the table's D call, TRBD2, was not checked against the DNA. TRBV21-1 is annotated as a pseudogene. There are 14 residues in the CDR3. CDR3 bases: TGTGCCAGCAGCCCCCGGACTCCTTCCTACGAGCAGTACTTC. Encoded protein: CASSPRTPSYEQYF.

The CDR3 bases are TGTGCCAGCGTCGTAGCTAGCGGTACAGGGAGGTCAACAGATACGCAGTATTTT. Encoded protein: CASVVASGTGRSTDTQYF. The chain employs TRBV11-2 and TRBJ2-3, with D possibly TRBD2 on 7 matching bases. The CDR3 contains 18 residues. Germline CDR1 and CDR2: SGHAT and FQNNGV. Deletions cut 8 bases from V and 3 bases from J, with 27 bases between.

DNA of the CDR3: TGCGCCAGCAGCTGGTCCGGGACAGGGACCTACGAGCAGTACTTC. As protein: CASSWSGTGTYEQYF. The chain recombines TRBV5-1 with TRBJ2-7; 9 bases line up with TRBD1. The CDR3 extends over 15 amino acids. The trim removed 3 bases at V and 2 bases at J, leaving 6 bases unmatched. Per the germline V gene, CDR1 is SGHRS and CDR2 is YFSETQ.

This clonotype occurred a few times. V is TRBV6-1 and J is TRBJ2-7; TRBD2 matches 9 bases. This CDR3 contains 14 residues. Trimming at V came to 7 bases and at J to 2 bases, leaving 6 bases not matched to a gene. Germline V lookup: CDR1 MNHNS, CDR2 SASEGT. CDR3 sequence (DNA): TGTGCCAGCATGCCCCTAGCGGGACCCTACGAGCAGTACTTC. It codes for CASMPLAGPYEQYF.

The chain recombines TRBV29-1 with TRBJ1-1; D possibly corresponds to TRBD1 (5 bases). Germline CDR1 reads SQVTM; CDR2 reads ANQGSEA. Trimming shortened V by 0 bases and J by 9 bases, and 8 bases separated the two germline ends. This CDR3 comprises 11 residues. CDR3 sequence reads: CSVEDRAKAFF. In nucleotides, the CDR3 is TGCAGCGTTGAAGACAGGGCGAAAGCTTTCTTT.

The sample holds one count of this clonotype. V and J are TRBV6-2 or TRBV6-3 and TRBJ2-5; 7 bases match TRBD2. This CDR3 has 15 residues. V dropped 5 bases and J dropped 1; count of bases not matched to a gene: 7. Germline lookup yields CDR1 MNHEY and CDR2 SVGEGT. CDR3 residues: CASSKEGLFQETQYF. DNA for the CDR3: TGTGCCAGCAGTAAAGAGGGACTATTCCAAGAGACCCAGTACTTC.

The chain links TRBV2 to TRBJ1-1; D gene ambiguous. The CDR3 loop spans 13 amino acids. CDR1 and CDR2 from the germline V gene are SNHLY and FYNNEI. With 3 bases removed from V and 10 bases from J, the gap between germline ends came to 15 bases. CDR3 loop: CASSDGVARVAFF. The CDR3 nucleotides read TGTGCCAGCAGTGACGGAGTGGCCCGGGTAGCTTTCTTT.

The rearrangement joins TRBV7-9 to TRBJ2-3, with TRBD2 matching over 7 bases. CDR1 is SEHNR, CDR2 FQNEAQ, per germline (reference sequence). CDR3 size: 16 residues. V lost 5 bases and J lost 5; bases outside the gene matches: 13. The CDR3 DNA reads TGTGCCAGCAGCATGTCGGGAGCGGGATTGAGAGATACGCAGTATTTT. It is translated as CASSMSGAGLRDTQYF.

V gene TRBV4-1 combines with J gene TRBJ1-6, with D unresolved. Trimming stripped 1 base from V and 7 bases from J, with 11 bases between. Germline CDR1 reads MGHRA; CDR2 reads YSYEKL. The CDR3 has 15 amino acids. The CDR3 reads CASSQGQPLNSPLHF. The CDR3 DNA sequence: TGCGCCAGCAGCCAAGGTCAGCCTCTAAATTCACCCCTCCACTTT.

The gene calls are TRBV18 and TRBJ2-7; the match to TRBD2 covers 13 bases. After removal of 1 base from V and 3 bases from J, the junction contained 3 bases not matched to a gene. Germline CDR1 reads KGHSH; CDR2 reads LQKENI. The CDR3 runs 16 residues. This chain's CDR3 is CASSPLGLAGNYEQYF. The CDR3 coding sequence is TGTGCCAGCTCACCACTGGGACTAGCGGGGAACTACGAGCAGTACTTC.

This clonotype was detected a few times. This sequence joins TRBV12-5 and TRBJ2-5, with TRBD1 as a possible D gene (6 bases). CDR1 is LGHNT, CDR2 FRNRAP, per germline. V was cut by 6 bases and J by 2 bases, with 28 bases left in between. The CDR3 loop spans 19 amino acids. Written as DNA, the CDR3 is TGTGCTAGTGGACACGACGACAGGCTGCCCAACGGTCAACAAGAGACCCAGTACTTC. This translates into CASGHDDRLPNGQQETQYF.

The genes are TRBV7-9 and TRBJ2-5; TRBD2 might be the D (6 bases). The CDR3 consists of 16 residues. From germline, CDR1 is SEHNR and CDR2 FQNEAQ (reference sequence). Trimming removed 3 bases from V and 5 bases from J, with 19 bases in between. The CDR3 DNA reads as TGTGCCAGCAGCTTTATCCGGAGGGCACTGGGGGAGACCCAGTACTTC. Translating gives CASSFIRRALGETQYF.

The genes are TRBV6-5 and TRBJ2-1, with TRBD1 matching 10 bases. The V gene end was trimmed by 0 bases and the J gene end by 6 bases; junction bases not matched to a gene: 5. Germline values: CDR1 MNHEY, CDR2 SVGAGI. The CDR3 is 16 residues long. CDR3 residues: CASSYSTGTGANEQFF. The CDR3 nucleotides are TGTGCCAGCAGTTACTCGACCGGGACAGGGGCCAATGAGCAGTTCTTC.

This clonotype was counted between two and nine times. V and J are TRBV5-1 and TRBJ2-6, with D uncertain. Germline V CDR1 and CDR2: SGHRS, YFSETQ. V was cut by 3 bases and J by 2 bases, with 6 bases left in between. The CDR3 spans 14 residues. The CDR3 region has the DNA TGCGCCAGCAGCTCCGTCACTGGGGCCAACGTCCTGACTTTC. It translates to CASSSVTGANVLTF. The full variable domain, completed using reference TRBV5-1 and TRBJ2-6, is KAGVTQTPRYLIKTRGQQVTLSCSPISGHRSVSWYQQTPGQGLQFLFEYFSETQRNKGNFPGRFSGRQFSNSRSEMNVSTLELGDSALYLCASSSVTGANVLTFGAGSRLTVL.

This sequence joins TRBV10-3 and TRBJ1-3; D is ambiguous. There are 12 residues in the CDR3. V dropped 3 bases and J dropped 0 bases, with 0 bases sitting between them. CDR1 ENHRY and CDR2 SYGVKD come from the germline V gene. CDR3 residues: CAISDSGNTIYF. Written as DNA, the CDR3 is TGTGCCATCAGTGACTCTGGAAACACCATATATTTT.

This chain joins TRBV5-6 and TRBJ2-7; perhaps TRBD2 as D (6 bases). The CDR3 is 13 amino acids. Trimming pared 1 base from V and 5 bases from J, leaving 10 bases between. Germline V gene lookup returns CDR1 SGHDT and CDR2 YYEEEE. Here the CDR3 DNA reads TGTGCCAGCAGCTTGTGGACTACGGACGAGCAGTACTTC. It translates to CASSLWTTDEQYF.

The J gene is TRBJ1-2, the V gene TRBV7-9, with 9 bases lining up with TRBD1. CDR3 length: 16 residues. The V gene's germline CDR1 is SEHNR and CDR2 FQNEAQ (reference sequence). Unmatched junction bases numbered 9, after V lost 4 bases and J lost 3 bases. The CDR3 coding sequence is TGTGCCAGCAGCTCCGGACAGGGGACCATGGACTATGGCTACACCTTC. It encodes CASSSGQGTMDYGYTF.

This clonotype was picked up a small number of times. This chain links TRBV7-2 with TRBJ2-7; no clear D gene. The CDR3 is 14 residues long. V was pared by 2 bases and J by 4 bases, with 12 bases between. The germline gives CDR1 SGHTA, CDR2 FQGNSA. CDR3 residues: CASSLTADGYEQYF. CDR3 coding DNA: TGTGCCAGCAGCTTAACCGCGGACGGTTACGAGCAGTACTTC.

This clonotype was picked up a small number of times. This chain links TRBV9 with TRBJ2-1; 7 bases fit TRBD2. Looked up from germline, CDR1 is SGDLS and CDR2 is YYNGEE. The V segment lost 4 bases and the J segment 6 bases; nucleotides outside the gene matches: 13. The CDR3 consists of 16 residues. The CDR3 is CASSPRTSLVSNEQFF. CDR3 nucleotides: TGTGCCAGCAGCCCGAGGACTAGTCTCGTGTCCAATGAGCAGTTCTTC.

This clonotype has just a few counts. The chain combines TRBV4-3 with TRBJ2-2; D uncertain. Trimming left V 1 base short and J 8 bases short, with 8 bases between. The CDR3 has 13 residues. Germline assignment: CDR1 LGHNA and CDR2 YSLEER. CDR3 DNA sequence: TGCGCCAGCAGCCAAGGTCTTTCTGGGGAGCTGTTTTTT. Encoded protein: CASSQGLSGELFF.

This chain joins TRBV6-5 and TRBJ2-7, with 8 bases aligning to TRBD1. This CDR3 has 16 residues. Germline V gene sequence: CDR1 MNHEY, CDR2 SVGAGI. V dropped 2 bases and J dropped 0; count of bases not matched to a gene: 6. CDR3 nucleotides: TGTGCCAGCAGTTACCGGACGACAGGGGCCTCCTACGAGCAGTACTTC. The encoded protein is CASSYRTTGASYEQYF.

V gene TRBV3-1 combines with J gene TRBJ1-1, with a tentative D call TRBD1 (5 bases). The length of the CDR3 is 17 residues. Trimming cost V 5 bases and J 5 bases, with 24 bases left between them. Germline assignment: CDR1 LGHDT and CDR2 YNNKEL (reference sequence). CDR3 nucleotide sequence: TGTGCCAGCAGCTCCCGGCTTCAGGGCCTACACCCTACTGAAGCTTTCTTT. Translation gives CASSSRLQGLHPTEAFF. Looking up the rest from reference TRBV3-1 and TRBJ1-1 gives the full variable domain: DTAVSQTPKYLVTQMGNDKSIKCEQNLGHDTMYWYKQDSKKFLKIMFSYNNKELIINETVPNRFSPKSPDKAHLNLHINSLELGDSAVYFCASSSRLQGLHPTEAFFGQGTRLTVV.

The chain is built from TRBV20-1 and TRBJ2-3, with D perhaps matching TRBD2 (6 bases). V lost 1 base and J lost 2, with 13 bases in between. Germline V gives CDR1 DFQATT, CDR2 SNEGSKA (reference sequence). The CDR3 spans 15 residues. The CDR3 region has the DNA TGCAGTGCTAGAGGCGCGGGGCGGTACACAGATACGCAGTATTTT. Its translation: CSARGAGRYTDTQYF.

This chain joins TRBV20-1 and TRBJ2-1, with TRBD2 identical over 14 bases. Germline V lookup: CDR1 DFQATT, CDR2 SNEGSKA (reference sequence). There are 17 residues in the CDR3. After removal of 2 bases from V and 8 bases from J, the junction contained 11 bases not matched to a gene. The CDR3 region has the DNA TGCAGTGCTAGAATGACTAGCGGGAGGGCCCTGGGTTATGAGCAGTTCTTC. Its protein product is CSARMTSGRALGYEQFF.